This TCR beta chain is drawn from a study of shared clonotypes between healthy human individuals. Whole-study results and caveats: Generation of non-shared clonotypes was less probable than generation of clonotypes shared by all four donors. Having only a few donors restricted how much genetic and exposure-history diversity was captured.

As for this clone: Its antigen is undetermined.

Data came from immunoSEQ multiplex PCR; TCRdb stores just in-frame clones and leaves some out. The sample gives more than 2 million clones, just under 95% of which show up once; 1% to 1.3% is in the top ten. CD45RO-negative, CCR7-positively selected cells formed the naive CD8 fraction, excluding terminally differentiated effector memory CD45RA+ cells. Germline V gene lookup returns CDR1 SGHVS and CDR2 FQNEAQ. The CDR3 is 14 residues long. V gave up 3 bases and J gave up 0 bases, with 7 bases separating them. This rearrangement joins TRBV7-8 to TRBJ2-3; D tentatively reads TRBD1 or TRBD2 (5 bases each). The material sequenced was naive CD8+ T cells sorted from blood. This TCR derives from a man between 18 and 29 years old in good health. CDR3 protein: CASSFGDSTDTQYF. As DNA, the CDR3 is TGTGCCAGCAGCTTCGGGGACAGCACAGATACGCAGTATTTT. The full variable domain, rest sourced from reference TRBV7-8 and TRBJ2-3, is GAGVSQSPRYKVAKRGQDVALRCDPISGHVSLFWYQQALGQGPEFLTYFQNEAQLDKSGLPSDRFFAERPEGSVSTLKIQRTQQEDSAVYLCASSFGDSTDTQYFGPGTRLTVL.